This TCR beta chain was observed in a study of T-cell memory formation after mild COVID-19. At the level of the study: TCR clusters were mostly donor specific.

The study's findings and limits: The main location of contracting CD4+ clones was CM and EM, and that of contracting CD8+ clones was EMRA. Second-wave clones that peaked on day 37 lacked confirmed SARS-CoV-2 specificity.

This clonotype was counted only a few times. Its antigen remains unidentified. Constant-segment primers and 5'RACE yielded cDNA libraries for TCR alpha and TCR beta, each carrying sample barcodes and UMIs. Using its own MiXCR run on the 5' RACE reads, TCRdb lists one record per CDR3 protein. The data show a few hundred thousand distinct CDR3 sequences, with more than 9% seen just once and 2.5% to 3.5% held by the top ten. The germline CDR1 and CDR2 sequences are SEHNR and FQNEAQ (reference sequence). The CDR3 has 13 amino acids. V lost 1 base to trimming and J lost 11 bases, with 14 bases between them.

The source of this sequence is a man aged 18-30 years who had mild COVID-19 (a few samples of this study predate the infection). Cell type and time point are not known. The chain uses TRBV7-9 and TRBJ1-2; TRBD1 might be the D (6 bases). The sample was PBMCs or a T cell subset sorted from them (not recorded which). CDR3 sequence reads: CASSLEQGSGYTF. CDR3 DNA sequence: TGTGCCAGCAGCTTAGAACAGGGTTCGGGGTACACCTTC.